Listed below are T cell receptor beta chains from one sample, sequenced in a study of post-analysis software for immune sequencing data. In TCRdb, the PCR reads were re-called with MiXCR into one record per CDR3 protein. The sample records about 820,000 distinct CDR3 sequences, approximately 53% being singletons. The sequenced material came from blood. Receptors originate from a girl aged 10 to 17 with multiple sclerosis. Both conserved end residues are part of each CDR3. A D gene is named only where the DNA matches it firmly. For some rows the clone size is stated as once, few or many, or as a class when expanded; others skip it.

V: TRBV4-1; size: few; D: .; J: TRBJ2-4; length: 13; DNA: TGCGCCAGCAGCCAAGACCCGAAAGGCATTCAGTACTTC; CDR3: CASSQDPKGIQYF
V: TRBV7-2; size: few; D: .; J: TRBJ2-1; length: 12; DNA: TGTGCCAGCAGCTCGATCGGCTATGAGCAGTTCTTC; CDR3: CASSSIGYEQFF
V: TRBV7-2; size: .; D: .; J: TRBJ1-1; length: 14; DNA: TGTGCCAGCAGCTCCTCTCTTTCGAACACTGAAGCTTTCTTT; CDR3: CASSSSLSNTEAFF
V: TRBV7-2; size: .; D: .; J: TRBJ2-7; length: 14; DNA: TGTGCCAGCAGCTCCTCTTTCGGAAACTACGAGCAGTACTTC; CDR3: CASSSSFGNYEQYF
V: TRBV7-8; size: .; D: .; J: TRBJ2-5; length: 15; DNA: TGTGCCAGCAGTCTAAGGATTCTACTGAAAGAGACCCAGTACTTC; CDR3: CASSLRILLKETQYF
V: TRBV20-1; size: .; D: .; J: TRBJ1-5; length: 13; DNA: TGCAGTGCTACAGGGAGGCAGAATCAGCCCCAGCATTTT; CDR3: CSATGRQNQPQHF
V: TRBV6-2/TRBV6-3; size: .; D: .; J: TRBJ2-7; length: 14; DNA: TGTGCCAGCAGGGGGACGGGGGATCGGTACGAGCAGTACTTC; CDR3: CASRGTGDRYEQYF
V: TRBV7-9; size: .; D: TRBD1; J: TRBJ1-2; length: 14; DNA: TGTGCCAGCAGAGACAGGGGAGATGACTATGGCTACACCTTC; CDR3: CASRDRGDDYGYTF
V: TRBV5-1; size: .; D: TRBD1; J: TRBJ2-7; length: 14; DNA: TGCGCCAGCAGCAATAGACAGGGGGCCTACGAGCAGTACTTC; CDR3: CASSNRQGAYEQYF
V: TRBV4-1; size: .; D: .; J: TRBJ2-7; length: 14; DNA: TGCGCCAGCAGCCGAGAAGGCAGGCGTGGAGAGCAGTACTTC; CDR3: CASSREGRRGEQYF
V: TRBV29-1; size: .; D: TRBD1; J: TRBJ1-2; length: 13; DNA: TGCAGCGTCGCAACAGGGGATCGCTATGGCTACACCTTC; CDR3: CSVATGDRYGYTF
V: TRBV7-8; size: .; D: .; J: TRBJ2-7; length: 15; DNA: TGTGCCAGCAGCTTTCTCGTCGACCCCTCCTACGAGCAGTACTTC; CDR3: CASSFLVDPSYEQYF
V: TRBV20-1; size: few; D: .; J: TRBJ1-1; length: 13; DNA: TGCAGTGCTAGAGATGGGGTGAACACTGAAGCTTTCTTT; CDR3: CSARDGVNTEAFF
V: TRBV6-1; size: few; D: TRBD2; J: TRBJ2-1; length: 18; DNA: TGTGCCAGCAGTGGCGATAGCGGGGGGCCTCCCTCCTACAATGAGCAGTTCTTC; CDR3: CASSGDSGGPPSYNEQFF
V: TRBV28; size: .; D: TRBD2; J: TRBJ2-1; length: 17; DNA: TGTGCCAGCAGTTTGAGGACTAGCGGGAGGGTCTACAATGAGCAGTTCTTC; CDR3: CASSLRTSGRVYNEQFF
V: TRBV3-1; size: .; D: .; J: TRBJ2-3; length: 18; DNA: TGTGCCAGCAGCCAAGCAGGGTTCGGGCTCCGACGTCCGGATACGCAGTATTTT; CDR3: CASSQAGFGLRRPDTQYF
V: TRBV6-5; size: .; D: .; J: TRBJ1-2; length: 14; DNA: TGTGCCAGCAGTTACTCGGCAGGGCGTTATGGCTACACCTTC; CDR3: CASSYSAGRYGYTF
V: TRBV3-1; size: few; D: .; J: TRBJ2-6; length: 15; DNA: TGTGCCAGCAGCCCCTTTGAGGCTGGGGCCAACGTCCTGACTTTC; CDR3: CASSPFEAGANVLTF
V: TRBV29-1; size: once; D: TRBD1; J: TRBJ2-1; length: 16; DNA: TGCAGCGTAGCCCGACAGGGGGCTGGAGTCTACAATGAGCAGTTCTTC; CDR3: CSVARQGAGVYNEQFF
V: TRBV20-1; size: .; D: TRBD1; J: TRBJ1-2; length: 11; DNA: TGCAGTGCAACCATAGGGGGCTCCCACACCTTC; CDR3: CSATIGGSHTF
V: TRBV5-1; size: few; D: TRBD1; J: TRBJ2-1; length: 15; DNA: TGCGCCAGCAGCCGGGGGACAGGGGGAGGCAATGAGCAGTTCTTC; CDR3: CASSRGTGGGNEQFF
V: TRBV27; size: .; D: .; J: TRBJ1-6; length: 12; DNA: TGTGCCAGCAGTTTGGGGGGGTTACCCCTCCACTTT; CDR3: CASSLGGLPLHF
V: TRBV5-1; size: .; D: TRBD1; J: TRBJ1-1; length: 18; DNA: TGCGCCAGCGGCCCGGGACAGGGGACGCTAAAGGGAGACACTGAAGCTTTCTTT; CDR3: CASGPGQGTLKGDTEAFF
V: TRBV29-1; size: .; D: .; J: TRBJ2-5; length: 13; DNA: TGCAGCGTCAGGCAGATGCTCCAAGAGACCCAGTACTTC; CDR3: CSVRQMLQETQYF
V: TRBV5-6; size: .; D: .; J: TRBJ2-5; length: 17; DNA: TGTGCCAGCAGCACGGGGAGTGGAAGTGAGGACCAAGAGACCCAGTACTTC; CDR3: CASSTGSGSEDQETQYF
V: TRBV20-1; size: few; D: .; J: TRBJ2-7; length: 15; DNA: TGCAGTGCTTCAAAGGACAGGAGGGGAGCCTACGAGCAGTACTTC; CDR3: CSASKDRRGAYEQYF
V: TRBV7-9; size: .; D: TRBD1; J: TRBJ1-6; length: 16; DNA: TGTGCCAGCAGTCAGGAGGGACAGGGGGCGACTTCACCCCTCCACTTT; CDR3: CASSQEGQGATSPLHF
V: TRBV19; size: .; D: TRBD2; J: TRBJ2-1; length: 15; DNA: TGTGCCAGTAGTAACGCGGGAGCCCAGTACAATGAGCAGTTCTTC; CDR3: CASSNAGAQYNEQFF
V: TRBV3-1; size: .; D: TRBD2; J: TRBJ2-7; length: 15; DNA: TGTGCCAGCAGCCGCCACGGACTAGTCACCTACGAGCAGTACTTC; CDR3: CASSRHGLVTYEQYF
V: TRBV5-5; size: .; D: .; J: TRBJ2-1; length: 17; DNA: TGTGCCAGCAGCCTCCACCCAGGTATCCCCTCCTACAATGAGCAGTTCTTC; CDR3: CASSLHPGIPSYNEQFF
V: TRBV10-3; size: .; D: .; J: TRBJ2-1; length: 14; DNA: TGTGCCATCAGTGAGCGCCTAGGGTACAATGAGCAGTTCTTC; CDR3: CAISERLGYNEQFF
V: TRBV10-3; size: few; D: TRBD1; J: TRBJ1-2; length: 15; DNA: TGTGCCATCTCCACTGGGGGTGGACAGGGGGGTGGCTACACCTTC; CDR3: CAISTGGGQGGGYTF
V: TRBV5-5; size: once; D: .; J: TRBJ1-1; length: 14; DNA: TGTGCCAGCGCGCGACCGGGACAGAACACTGAAGCTTTCTTT; CDR3: CASARPGQNTEAFF
V: TRBV29-1; size: .; D: TRBD1; J: TRBJ1-1; length: 14; DNA: TGCAGCGTAGGACTCGGGACAGGGTTCTCTGAAGCTTTCTTT; CDR3: CSVGLGTGFSEAFF
V: TRBV7-8; size: .; D: .; J: TRBJ1-4; length: 18; DNA: TGTGCCAGCAGCACCCAGCCCCCGCAGGGTCGCAGTAATGAAAAACTGTTTTTT; CDR3: CASSTQPPQGRSNEKLFF
V: TRBV29-1; size: few; D: .; J: TRBJ2-7; length: 12; DNA: TGCAGCGTTGAAGGGGGGCTATACGAGCAGTACTTC; CDR3: CSVEGGLYEQYF
V: TRBV7-2; size: .; D: TRBD2; J: TRBJ2-7; length: 14; DNA: TGTGCCAGCAGCCCCTATAGCGGGAGACGCGAGCAGTACTTC; CDR3: CASSPYSGRREQYF
V: TRBV7-2; size: .; D: .; J: TRBJ2-1; length: 15; DNA: TGTGCCAGCAGCTTAGGCCTCCCTTTATACAATGAGCAGTTCTTC; CDR3: CASSLGLPLYNEQFF
V: TRBV5-1; size: .; D: TRBD2; J: TRBJ2-1; length: 17; DNA: TGCGCCAGCAGCTTGGGGGGTAGCGGGAGCTCCTACAATGAGCAGTTCTTC; CDR3: CASSLGGSGSSYNEQFF
V: TRBV29-1; size: once; D: .; J: TRBJ1-1; length: 15; DNA: TGCAGCGTTGAGTGCAGGGATAGTAAGAACACTGAAGCTTTCTTT; CDR3: CSVECRDSKNTEAFF
V: TRBV7-9; size: few; D: .; J: TRBJ2-1; length: 12; DNA: TGTGCCAGCAGCTTAGCGGTTTACGAGCAGTTCTTC; CDR3: CASSLAVYEQFF
V: TRBV15; size: .; D: .; J: TRBJ2-3; length: 13; DNA: TGTGCCATCTCCACACGGCTCACAGATACGCAGTATTTT; CDR3: CAISTRLTDTQYF
V: TRBV29-1; size: few; D: TRBD2; J: TRBJ2-2; length: 14; DNA: TGCAGCGCCCGAGGACTAGGTTTCGTCGGGGAGCTGTTTTTT; CDR3: CSARGLGFVGELFF
V: TRBV20-1; size: .; D: .; J: TRBJ2-6; length: 15; DNA: TGCAGTGCTAGACTAGGGAACTCTGGGGCCAACGTCCTGACTTTC; CDR3: CSARLGNSGANVLTF
V: TRBV9; size: once; D: .; J: TRBJ2-1; length: 14; DNA: TGTGCCAGCAGCCCGCGAACAGGGCTGGATGAGCAGTTCTTC; CDR3: CASSPRTGLDEQFF
V: TRBV12-3/TRBV12-4; size: .; D: .; J: TRBJ1-5; length: 13; DNA: TGTGCCAGCAGTTTAGGCGCGGGTCAGCCCCAGCATTTT; CDR3: CASSLGAGQPQHF
V: TRBV11-1; size: .; D: .; J: TRBJ2-6; length: 17; DNA: TGTGCCAGCAGCTTATCTTCCGGGCGAGGTGGGGCCAACGTCCTGACTTTC; CDR3: CASSLSSGRGGANVLTF
V: TRBV10-3; size: .; D: .; J: TRBJ2-5; length: 13; DNA: TGTGCCATCAGGAATACAGGGCAAGAGACCCAGTACTTC; CDR3: CAIRNTGQETQYF
V: TRBV29-1; size: .; D: TRBD2; J: TRBJ2-5; length: 13; DNA: TGCAGCGGGCATGGGGGGGGCCAAGAGACCCAGTACTTC; CDR3: CSGHGGGQETQYF
V: TRBV20-1; size: .; D: TRBD1; J: TRBJ2-5; length: 13; DNA: TGCAGTGCTAGGGGACAGGGTCCGGGGGAGCAGTACTTC; CDR3: CSARGQGPGEQYF
V: TRBV12-3/TRBV12-4; size: .; D: .; J: TRBJ1-1; length: 13; DNA: TGTGCCAGCAGTTATGGGAGGCCTGCTGAAGCTTTCTTT; CDR3: CASSYGRPAEAFF
V: TRBV20-1; size: .; D: .; J: TRBJ2-7; length: 14; DNA: TGCAGTGCTAGAGTTTCCAGGGGGGCCTACGAGCAGTACTTC; CDR3: CSARVSRGAYEQYF
V: TRBV5-1; size: few; D: .; J: TRBJ1-2; length: 17; DNA: TGCGCCAGCAGCGCAGGATTGACAGGCGGATTCAACTATGGCTACACCTTC; CDR3: CASSAGLTGGFNYGYTF